The present T cell receptor (beta chain) was sequenced within a study of T cell repertoires in cytomegalovirus infection. Study-wide background: As its CMV epitopes, the study selected recently identified HLA-C-restricted and well-studied HLA-B-restricted targets. Based on public TCR beta signatures, there were indications of CMV infection and of a matching HLA type. Study observations and caveats: HLA-C-restricted CMV clonotypes gave the most frequent clonotype in two of eight donors. Based on cumulative public TCR beta family frequency, carriers of CMV plus the relevant HLA were identified.

MiXCR was run by TCRdb on the reads, yielding one entry per CDR3 protein. The sample yields fewer than 1,000,000 distinct CDR3 sequences, 31% seen once. V was cut by 8 bases and J by 1 base, with 18 bases left in between. Germline V lookup: CDR1 MDHEN, CDR2 SYDVKM. The CDR3 totals 16 residues. There are a few counts of this clonotype. Its cognate antigen is unknown. Material: cultured CD8+ T cells from PBMCs, obtained from culture after CMV antigen stimulation. This clonotype originated in a human donor in good health (CMV status not recorded). Some clones in this sample may be carry-over from other donors' samples. The V call is TRBV28, the J call TRBJ1-5; perhaps TRBD1 as D (6 bases). CDR3 DNA: TGTGCCAGCGACCCAGAACAGGGCTGGAGCAATCAGCCCCAGCATTTT. Residues: CASDPEQGWSNQPQHF.